Shown below are 2 T cell receptor beta chains from a single sample sequenced in a study of blood T cell repertoires in COVID-19. Repertoires were generated with immunoSEQ multiplex PCR, while TCRdb's copy carries only in-frame clones and drops some. The repertoire holds 180,000 or so clones, with more than 70% as singletons. The sequenced sample consisted of peripheral blood. These receptors originate from a woman aged 25 to 39 with acute or convalescent COVID-19.

The chain couples TRBV7-8 to TRBJ2-3; tentative D call: TRBD2 (6 bases). The CDR3 extends over 17 amino acids. V gave up 4 bases and J gave up 2 bases, with 19 bases separating them. Germline CDR1 is SGHVS and CDR2 is FQNEAQ. The CDR3 coding sequence is TGTGCCAGCAGCTCTACCTTCGGGACTTTATACACAGATACGCAGTATTTT. This encodes CASSSTFGTLYTDTQYF. The whole variable domain, remainder taken from reference TRBV7-8 and TRBJ2-3, is GAGVSQSPRYKVAKRGQDVALRCDPISGHVSLFWYQQALGQGPEFLTYFQNEAQLDKSGLPSDRFFAERPEGSVSTLKIQRTQQEDSAVYLCASSSTFGTLYTDTQYFGPGTRLTVL.

The chain combines TRBV6-5 with TRBJ1-4, with D hard to call. Trimming removed 7 bases from V and 8 bases from J, with 14 bases in between. This CDR3 contains 13 residues. Germline V lookup: CDR1 MNHEY, CDR2 SVGAGI. The DNA of the CDR3 is TGTGCCAGCAAATCGTCTTTCTACGAAAAACTGTTTTTT. Amino acid sequence: CASKSSFYEKLFF.